The 6 T cell receptor beta chains below all came from one sample that was sequenced in a study of cytotoxic CD8 clonotypes in ibrutinib-treated CLL listed by TCRdb under 2021. The receptor library was made with the immunoSEQ multiplex PCR assay. TCRdb provides this immuneACCESS table in a form limited to in-frame rearrangements. Some clones are lacking; in checked studies, under half of them reflect an unresolved V gene, and why the rest are absent is not known. The sample records some 200,000 clones, roughly 79% of which are singletons. The ten largest account for approximately 10% of the sample. The label giving this sample's time point can be read as: roughly 12 months on ibrutinib. The source material was PBMCs, sampled after 12 months of ibrutinib treatment. The receptors shown here come from a human donor with chronic lymphocytic leukemia.

The CDR3 nucleotides are TGTGCCAGCAGTGGAGGTGGGGGTTTCGGCCAGCCCCAGCATTTT. Its translation: CASSGGGGFGQPQHF. V is TRBV6-1 and J is TRBJ1-5; a weak D match, TRBD1 (5 bases). CDR1 and CDR2 (germline): MNHNS, SASEGT. V was trimmed by 4 bases and J by 7 bases, leaving 17 bases between them. This CDR3 has 15 amino acids.

The rearrangement links TRBV29-1 to TRBJ1-5, with D uncertain. Looked up from germline, CDR1 is SQVTM and CDR2 is ANQGSEA. The V end was cut by 3 bases, the J end by 3 bases, with 9 bases between. CDR3 length: 13 residues. The CDR3 sequence is CSVDRHLNQPQHF. The CDR3 region has the DNA TGCAGCGTTGACCGCCACCTCAATCAGCCCCAGCATTTT.

This chain links TRBV7-9 with TRBJ2-3; D is perhaps TRBD1 or TRBD2 (5 bases each). The germline V gene encodes CDR1 SEHNR and CDR2 FQNEAQ (reference sequence). V shed 3 bases and J shed 4 bases, with 11 bases lying between them. The CDR3 spans 14 residues. The CDR3 spells CASSFKPGPDTQYF. The CDR3 DNA reads TGTGCCAGCAGCTTCAAACCGGGACCAGATACGCAGTATTTT.

This chain uses TRBV10-3 with TRBJ1-5, with 8 nucleotides matching TRBD1. V lost 0 bases and J lost 6; bases outside the gene matches: 13. The CDR3 totals 18 residues. Germline V gene lookup returns CDR1 ENHRY and CDR2 SYGVKD. CDR3 nucleotide sequence: TGTGCCATCAGTGAGTCGAAGTTTCAGGGGGCTGTTACTCAGCCCCAGCATTTT. It yields the protein CAISESKFQGAVTQPQHF.

V usage is TRBV29-1 and J usage is TRBJ1-4; 7 bases match TRBD1. Germline trimming cut 4 bases from V and 7 bases from J; bases unmatched to any gene: 6. This CDR3 spans 13 amino acids. From germline, CDR1 is SQVTM and CDR2 ANQGSEA. CDR3 bases: TGCAGCGTTGGAGGGGGCCCGGGTGAAAAACTGTTTTTT. Its translation: CSVGGGPGEKLFF.

CDR3 protein: CASSSLAGGPDTQYF. CDR3 DNA: TGTGCCAGCAGCTCTCTAGCGGGGGGGCCAGATACGCAGTATTTT. V usage is TRBV7-9 and J usage is TRBJ2-3; 12 nucleotides match TRBD2. Germline values: CDR1 SEHNR, CDR2 FQNEAQ (reference sequence). V lost 4 bases and J lost 4; bases outside the gene matches: 3. This CDR3 region has 15 residues. Based on the CDR3 plus reference TRBV7-9 and TRBJ2-3, the full variable domain is DTGVSQNPRHKITKRGQNVTFRCDPISEHNRLYWYRQTLGQGPEFLTYFQNEAQLEKSRLLSDRFSAERPKGSFSTLEIQRTEQGDSAMYLCASSSLAGGPDTQYFGPGTRLTVL.